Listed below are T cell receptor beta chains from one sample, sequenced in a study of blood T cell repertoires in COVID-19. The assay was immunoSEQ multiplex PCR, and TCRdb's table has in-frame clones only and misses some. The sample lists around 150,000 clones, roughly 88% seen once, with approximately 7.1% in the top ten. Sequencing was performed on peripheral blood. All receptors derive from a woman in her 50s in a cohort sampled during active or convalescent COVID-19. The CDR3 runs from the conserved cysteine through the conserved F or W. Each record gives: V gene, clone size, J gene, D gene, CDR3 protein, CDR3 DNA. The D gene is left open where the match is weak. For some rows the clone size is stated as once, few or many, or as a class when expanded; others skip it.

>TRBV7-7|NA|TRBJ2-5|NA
CASSQGGPQETQYF
TGTGCCAGCAGCCAAGGGGGACCCCAAGAGACCCAGTACTTC
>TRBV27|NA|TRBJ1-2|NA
CASSLGGSYGYTF
TGTGCCAGCAGTTTAGGGGGCAGCTATGGCTACACCTTC
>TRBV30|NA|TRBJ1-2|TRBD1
CAWREDRSPRYGYTF
TGTGCCTGGAGGGAGGACAGGTCCCCGAGGTATGGCTACACCTTC
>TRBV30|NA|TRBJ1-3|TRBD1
CAWSSSRDRDRVWRETIYF
TGTGCCTGGAGTTCGTCCCGGGACAGGGACCGTGTGTGGAGGGAAACCATATATTTT
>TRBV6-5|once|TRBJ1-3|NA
CASSYSKGTGNTIYF
TGTGCCAGCAGTTACTCGAAGGGGACTGGAAACACCATATATTTT
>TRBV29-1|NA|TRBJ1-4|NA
CSAFEGSEKLFF
TGCAGCGCCTTTGAGGGTTCTGAAAAACTGTTTTTT
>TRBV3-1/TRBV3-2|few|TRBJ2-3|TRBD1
CASRANPGQGITDTQYF
TGTGCCAGCAGAGCTAATCCGGGACAGGGGATAACAGATACGCAGTATTTT
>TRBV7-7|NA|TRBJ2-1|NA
CASSFRGSDEQFF
TGTGCTAGCAGCTTCCGGGGGTCGGATGAGCAGTTCTTC
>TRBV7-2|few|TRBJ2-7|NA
CASSYLDSSYEQYF
TGTGCCAGCAGCTACCTCGACTCCTCCTACGAGCAGTACTTC
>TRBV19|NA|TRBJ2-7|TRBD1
CASSVAAGGRYEQYF
TGTGCCAGTAGTGTCGCCGCAGGGGGCCGGTACGAGCAGTACTTC
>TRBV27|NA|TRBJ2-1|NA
CASSLLTGLYNEQFF
TGTGCCAGCAGTTTATTGACAGGCCTTTACAATGAGCAGTTCTTC
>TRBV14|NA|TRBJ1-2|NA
CASSPSWAWGYTF
TGTGCCAGCAGCCCAAGCTGGGCATGGGGCTACACCTTC
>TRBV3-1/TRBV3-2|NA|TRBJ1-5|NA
CASSQAPLAGRFNQPQHF
TGTGCCAGCAGCCAAGCCCCTCTGGCAGGTAGGTTCAATCAGCCCCAGCATTTT
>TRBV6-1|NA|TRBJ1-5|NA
CASSEYEFQPQHF
TGTGCCAGCAGTGAATATGAGTTTCAGCCCCAGCATTTT
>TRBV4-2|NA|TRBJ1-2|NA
CASSQERQLGYTF
TGTGCCAGCAGCCAGGAACGACAGCTTGGCTACACCTTC
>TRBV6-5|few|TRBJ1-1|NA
CASSYAVNTEAFF
TGTGCCAGCAGTTACGCAGTGAACACTGAAGCTTTCTTT
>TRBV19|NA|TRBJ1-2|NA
CASSIRDYGYTF
TGTGCCAGTAGTATCAGGGACTATGGCTACACCTTC
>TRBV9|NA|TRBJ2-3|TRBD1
CASSPDQGQGTDTQYF
TGTGCCAGCAGCCCCGACCAGGGACAGGGAACAGATACGCAGTATTTT
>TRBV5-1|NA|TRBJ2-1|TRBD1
CASSSNRGVNEQFF
TGCGCCAGCAGCTCTAACAGGGGTGTGAATGAGCAGTTCTTC
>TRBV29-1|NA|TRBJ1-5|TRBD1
CSVGGGTGDQPQHF
TGCAGCGTTGGTGGGGGGACAGGGGACCAGCCCCAGCATTTT
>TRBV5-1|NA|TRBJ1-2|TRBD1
CASSLIYQDRGLFGGYTF
TGCGCCAGCAGCTTGATCTACCAGGACAGGGGACTATTTGGGGGCTACACCTTC
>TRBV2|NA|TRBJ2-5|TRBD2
CAGRGGGETQYF
TGTGCCGGACGGGGGGGCGGCGAGACCCAGTACTTC
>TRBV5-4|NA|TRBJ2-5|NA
CASSPRTAQETQYF
TGTGCCAGCAGCCCCAGGACAGCTCAAGAGACCCAGTACTTC
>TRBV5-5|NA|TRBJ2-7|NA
CASSGRDWSSYEQYF
TGTGCCAGCAGCGGCAGGGACTGGAGCTCCTACGAGCAGTACTTC
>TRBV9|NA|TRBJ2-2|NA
CASRDDWGGTGELFF
TGTGCCAGCAGGGACGATTGGGGAGGCACCGGGGAGCTGTTTTTT
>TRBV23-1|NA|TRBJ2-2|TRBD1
CASRGQGNTGELFF
TGCGCCAGCAGGGGACAGGGGAACACCGGGGAGCTGTTTTTT
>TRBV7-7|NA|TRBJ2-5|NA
CASSLAFGRGQETQYF
TGTGCCAGCAGCTTAGCTTTTGGTAGGGGGCAAGAGACCCAGTACTTC
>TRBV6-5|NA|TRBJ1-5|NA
CASTFGPNQPQHF
TGTGCCAGCACGTTTGGGCCCAATCAGCCCCAGCATTTT
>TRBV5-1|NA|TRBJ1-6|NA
CASSLAQTDNSPLHF
TGCGCCAGCAGCTTGGCACAAACAGATAATTCACCCCTCCACTTT
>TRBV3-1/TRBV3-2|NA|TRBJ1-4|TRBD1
CASSPQGATNEKLFF
TGTGCCAGCAGCCCACAGGGGGCCACTAATGAAAAACTGTTTTTT
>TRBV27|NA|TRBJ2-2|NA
CASSFGQPGELFF
TGTGCCAGCAGTTTCGGACAACCGGGGGAGCTGTTTTTT
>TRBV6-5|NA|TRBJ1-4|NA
CASKKQGSSYEKLFF
TGTGCCAGCAAAAAACAGGGTTCTTCCTACGAAAAACTGTTTTTT
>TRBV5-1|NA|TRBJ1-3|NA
CASSLATGSSGNTIYF
TGCGCCAGCAGCTTGGCGACAGGCTCCTCTGGAAACACCATATATTTT
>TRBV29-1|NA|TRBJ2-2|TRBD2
CSARVLAEATGELFF
TGCAGCGCAAGAGTGCTAGCGGAGGCCACCGGGGAGCTGTTTTTT
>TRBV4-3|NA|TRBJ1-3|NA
CASSHEQASGNTIYF
TGCGCCAGCAGCCACGAACAGGCCTCTGGAAACACCATATATTTT
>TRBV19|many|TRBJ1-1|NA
CASSAAGLNTEAFF
TGTGCCAGTTCCGCAGCGGGACTTAACACTGAAGCTTTCTTT
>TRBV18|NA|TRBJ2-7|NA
CASSLGDTSYEQYF
TGTGCCAGCTCACTAGGGGACACCTCCTACGAGCAGTACTTC
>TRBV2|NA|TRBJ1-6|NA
CASSENSGSSYNSPLHF
TGTGCCAGCAGTGAAAACTCGGGGAGTTCCTATAATTCACCCCTCCACTTT
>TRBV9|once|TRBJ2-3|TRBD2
CASSRTSGGANTQYF
TGTGCCAGCAGTCGTACTAGCGGGGGGGCAAATACGCAGTATTTT
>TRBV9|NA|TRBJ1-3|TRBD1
CASSVGGGQQNTIYF
TGTGCCAGCAGCGTAGGAGGGGGACAGCAAAACACCATATATTTT
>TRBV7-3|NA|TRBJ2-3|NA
CASSLSPSVDTQYF
TGTGCCAGCAGCTTAAGCCCTAGCGTAGATACGCAGTATTTT
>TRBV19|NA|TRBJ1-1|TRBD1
CASTDRASEAFF
TGTGCCAGTACCGACAGGGCTTCTGAAGCTTTCTTT
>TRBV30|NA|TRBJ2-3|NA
CAWNFDSSTDTQYF
TGTGCCTGGAACTTCGATTCTAGCACAGATACGCAGTATTTT
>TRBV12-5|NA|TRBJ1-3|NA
CASGLGVSGNTIYF
TGTGCTAGTGGTTTAGGAGTCTCTGGAAACACCATATATTTT
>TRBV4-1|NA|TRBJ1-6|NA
CASSQEWQGRGSYNSPLHF
TGCGCCAGCAGCCAAGAATGGCAGGGGAGGGGGTCCTATAATTCACCCCTCCACTTT
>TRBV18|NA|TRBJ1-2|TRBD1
CASSPGQDPYGYTF
TGTGCCAGCTCACCCGGACAGGACCCCTATGGCTACACCTTC
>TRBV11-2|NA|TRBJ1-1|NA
CASSFSSGADTEAFF
TGTGCCAGCAGCTTCAGTTCAGGGGCGGACACTGAAGCTTTCTTT
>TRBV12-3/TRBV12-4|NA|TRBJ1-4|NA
CASSSTGIKLFF
TGTGCCAGCAGCTCTACAGGTATCAAACTGTTTTTT
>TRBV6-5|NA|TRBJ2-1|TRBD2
CASRAWDYEQFF
TGTGCCAGCAGGGCTTGGGACTACGAGCAGTTCTTC
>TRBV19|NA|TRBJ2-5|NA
CASRASGGETQYF
TGTGCCAGTAGAGCATCCGGAGGGGAGACCCAGTACTTC
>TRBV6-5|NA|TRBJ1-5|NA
CASMTGVQPQHF
TGTGCCAGCATGACCGGGGTTCAGCCCCAGCATTTT
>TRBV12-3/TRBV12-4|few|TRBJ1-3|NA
CASSPGAGNTIYF
TGTGCCAGCAGTCCAGGGGCTGGAAACACCATATATTTT
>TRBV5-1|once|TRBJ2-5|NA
CASSLDRGTQYF
TGCGCCAGCAGCTTGGATAGGGGGACCCAGTACTTC
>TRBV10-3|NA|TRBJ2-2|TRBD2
CAISEAGTSNTGELFF
TGTGCCATCAGTGAGGCCGGGACTAGTAACACCGGGGAGCTGTTTTTT
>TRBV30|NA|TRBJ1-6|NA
CAWSMTVSSYNSPLHF
TGTGCCTGGAGTATGACAGTGAGCTCCTATAATTCACCCCTCCACTTT
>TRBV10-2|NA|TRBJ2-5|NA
CASRWASIGETQYF
TGCGCCAGCAGGTGGGCTAGCATCGGGGAGACCCAGTACTTC
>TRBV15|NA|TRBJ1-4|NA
CATSRTSSEKLFF
TGTGCCACCAGCAGAACTTCATCAGAAAAACTGTTTTTT
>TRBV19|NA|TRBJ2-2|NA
CASSSDRIDTGELFF
TGTGCCAGTAGTAGCGACAGAATCGACACCGGGGAGCTGTTTTTT